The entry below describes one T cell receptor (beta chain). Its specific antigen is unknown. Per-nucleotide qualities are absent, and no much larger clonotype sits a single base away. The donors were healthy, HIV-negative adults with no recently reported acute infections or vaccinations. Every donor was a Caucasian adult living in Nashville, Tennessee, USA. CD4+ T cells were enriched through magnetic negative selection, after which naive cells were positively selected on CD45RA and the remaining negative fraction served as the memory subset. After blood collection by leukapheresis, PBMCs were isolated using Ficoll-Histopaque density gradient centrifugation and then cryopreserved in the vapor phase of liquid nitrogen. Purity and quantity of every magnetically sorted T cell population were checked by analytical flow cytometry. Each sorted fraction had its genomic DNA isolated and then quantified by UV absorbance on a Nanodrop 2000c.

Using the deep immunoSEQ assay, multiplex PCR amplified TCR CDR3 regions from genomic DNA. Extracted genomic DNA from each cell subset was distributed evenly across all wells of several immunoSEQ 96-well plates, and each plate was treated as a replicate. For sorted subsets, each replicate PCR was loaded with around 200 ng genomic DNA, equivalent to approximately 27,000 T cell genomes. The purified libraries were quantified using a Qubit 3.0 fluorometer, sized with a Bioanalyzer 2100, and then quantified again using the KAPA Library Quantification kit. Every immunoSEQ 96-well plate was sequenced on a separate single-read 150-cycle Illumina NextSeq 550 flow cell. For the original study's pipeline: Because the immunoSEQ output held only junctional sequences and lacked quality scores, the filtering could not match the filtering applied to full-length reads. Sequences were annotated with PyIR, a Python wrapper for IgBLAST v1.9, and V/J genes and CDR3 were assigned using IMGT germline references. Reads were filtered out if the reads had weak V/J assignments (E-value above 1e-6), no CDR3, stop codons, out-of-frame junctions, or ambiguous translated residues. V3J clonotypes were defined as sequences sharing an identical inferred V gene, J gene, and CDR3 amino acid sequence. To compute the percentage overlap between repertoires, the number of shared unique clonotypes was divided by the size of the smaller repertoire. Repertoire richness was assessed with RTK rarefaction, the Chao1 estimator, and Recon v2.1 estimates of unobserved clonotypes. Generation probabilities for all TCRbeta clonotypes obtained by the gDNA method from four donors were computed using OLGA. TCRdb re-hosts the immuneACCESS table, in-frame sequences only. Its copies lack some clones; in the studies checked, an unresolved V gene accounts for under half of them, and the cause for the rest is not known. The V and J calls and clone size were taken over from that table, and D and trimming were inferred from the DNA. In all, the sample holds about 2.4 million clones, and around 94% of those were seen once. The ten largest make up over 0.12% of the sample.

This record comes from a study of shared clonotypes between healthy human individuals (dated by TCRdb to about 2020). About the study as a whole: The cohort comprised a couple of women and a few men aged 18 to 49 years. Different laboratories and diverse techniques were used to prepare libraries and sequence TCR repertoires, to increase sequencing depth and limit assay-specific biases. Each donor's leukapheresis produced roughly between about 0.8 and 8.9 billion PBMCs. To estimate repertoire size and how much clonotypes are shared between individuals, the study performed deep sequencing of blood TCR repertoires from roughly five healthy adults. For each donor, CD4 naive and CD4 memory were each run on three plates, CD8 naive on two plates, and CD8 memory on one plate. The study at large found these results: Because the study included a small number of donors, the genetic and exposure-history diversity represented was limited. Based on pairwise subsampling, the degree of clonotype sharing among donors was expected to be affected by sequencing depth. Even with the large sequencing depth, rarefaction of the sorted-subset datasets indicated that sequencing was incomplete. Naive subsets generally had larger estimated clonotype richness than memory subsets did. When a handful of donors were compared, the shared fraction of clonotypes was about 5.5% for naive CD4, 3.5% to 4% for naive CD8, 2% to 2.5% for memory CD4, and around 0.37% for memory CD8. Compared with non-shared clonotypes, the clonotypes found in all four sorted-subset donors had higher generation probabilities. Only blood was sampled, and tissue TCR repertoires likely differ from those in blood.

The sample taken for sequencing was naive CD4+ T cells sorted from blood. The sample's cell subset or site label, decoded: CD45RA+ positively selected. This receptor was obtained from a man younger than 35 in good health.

The DNA sequence follows: TGTGCCAGCAGCTTAGTAGGAGGCGGTGAGCAGTTCTTC. Its product reads: CASSLVGGGEQFF. This chain joins TRBV7-6 to TRBJ2-1; the D segment could be TRBD2, given 5 matching bases. Trimming takes 1 base from V and 9 bases from J, and the germline ends sit 10 bases apart. The CDR3 covers 13 residues, taking in both the cysteine and the phenylalanine. Only the CDR3 DNA stays, 39 bases, in frame from base 1. CDR1 and CDR2 were assigned from the germline V gene as SGHVS and FNYEAQ. Supplemented by the reference TRBV7-6 and TRBJ2-1 proteins around the CDR3, the complete variable domain is GAGVSQSPRYKVTKRGQDVALRCDPISGHVSLYWYRQALGQGPEFLTYFNYEAQQDKSGLPNDRFSAERPEGSISTLTIQRTEQRDSAMYRCASSLVGGGEQFFGPGTRLTVL.